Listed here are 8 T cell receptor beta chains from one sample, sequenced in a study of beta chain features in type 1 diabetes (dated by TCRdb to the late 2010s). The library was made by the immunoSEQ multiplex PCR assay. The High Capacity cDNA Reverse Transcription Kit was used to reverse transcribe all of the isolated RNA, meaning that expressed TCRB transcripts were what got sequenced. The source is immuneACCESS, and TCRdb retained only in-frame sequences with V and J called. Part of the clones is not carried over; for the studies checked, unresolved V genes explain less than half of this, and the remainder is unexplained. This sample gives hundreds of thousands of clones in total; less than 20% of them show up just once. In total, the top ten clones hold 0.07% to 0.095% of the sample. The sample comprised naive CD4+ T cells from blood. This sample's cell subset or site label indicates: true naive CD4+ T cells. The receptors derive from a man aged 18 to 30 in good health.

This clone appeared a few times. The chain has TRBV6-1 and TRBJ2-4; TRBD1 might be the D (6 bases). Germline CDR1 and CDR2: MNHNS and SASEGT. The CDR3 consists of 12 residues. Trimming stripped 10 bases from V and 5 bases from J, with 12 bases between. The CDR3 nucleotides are TGTGCCACCGACAGGACCCAAAACATTCAGTACTTC. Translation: CATDRTQNIQYF.

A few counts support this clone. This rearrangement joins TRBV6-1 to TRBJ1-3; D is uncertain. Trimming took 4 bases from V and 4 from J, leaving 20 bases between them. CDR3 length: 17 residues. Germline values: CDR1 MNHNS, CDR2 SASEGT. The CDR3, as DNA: TGTGCCAGCAGTGCACGCCCGGATCTCCCGGGAGGAAACACCATATATTTT. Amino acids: CASSARPDLPGGNTIYF.

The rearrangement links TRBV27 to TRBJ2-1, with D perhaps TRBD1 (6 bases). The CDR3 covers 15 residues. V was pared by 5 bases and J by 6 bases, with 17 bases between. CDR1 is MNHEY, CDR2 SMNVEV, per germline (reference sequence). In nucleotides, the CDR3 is TGTGCCAGCAGTCCCGGGACACCGAGGGCCAATGAGCAGTTCTTC. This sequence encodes CASSPGTPRANEQFF.

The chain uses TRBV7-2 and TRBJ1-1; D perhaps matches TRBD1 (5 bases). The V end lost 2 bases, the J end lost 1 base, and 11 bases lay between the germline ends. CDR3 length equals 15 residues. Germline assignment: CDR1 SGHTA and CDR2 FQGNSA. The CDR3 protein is CASSLFNQGNTEAFF. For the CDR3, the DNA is TGTGCCAGCAGCTTATTTAACCAGGGGAACACTGAAGCTTTCTTT.

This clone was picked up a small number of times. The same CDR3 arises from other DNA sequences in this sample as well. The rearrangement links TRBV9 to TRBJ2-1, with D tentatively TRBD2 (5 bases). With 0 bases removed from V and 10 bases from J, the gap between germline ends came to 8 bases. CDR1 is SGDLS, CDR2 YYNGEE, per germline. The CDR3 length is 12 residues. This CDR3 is CASSVVRGEQFF. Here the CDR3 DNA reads TGTGCCAGCAGCGTAGTGAGAGGGGAGCAGTTCTTC.

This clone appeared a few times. Here the CDR3 DNA reads TGTGCCAGCACCACAGGGAAGGGAGAGACCCAGTACTTC. It encodes CASTTGKGETQYF. V gene TRBV27 combines with J gene TRBJ2-5; D perhaps matches TRBD1 (6 bases). CDR3 length equals 13 residues. V gave up 7 bases and J gave up 4 bases, with 13 bases separating them. CDR1 is MNHEY, CDR2 SMNVEV, per germline (reference sequence).

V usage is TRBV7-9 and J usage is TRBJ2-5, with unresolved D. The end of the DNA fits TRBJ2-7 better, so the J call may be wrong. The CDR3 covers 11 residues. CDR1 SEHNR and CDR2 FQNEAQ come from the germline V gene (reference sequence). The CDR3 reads CASSSAYEQYF. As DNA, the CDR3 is TGTGCCAGCAGTTCGGCCTACGAGCAGTACTTC.

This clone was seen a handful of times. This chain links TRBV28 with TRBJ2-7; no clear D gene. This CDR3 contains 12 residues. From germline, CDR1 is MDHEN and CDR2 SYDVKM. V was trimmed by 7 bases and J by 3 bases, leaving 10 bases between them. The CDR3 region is CASKGNLYEQYF. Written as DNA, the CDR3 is TGTGCCAGCAAGGGCAACCTCTACGAGCAGTACTTC.